This TCR beta chain was found in a study of vaccination effects on CD4 cells after COVID-19. Viral peptide pool expansion of antigen-specific CD4+ T cells preceded sequencing in the ViraFEST assay. Cultured cells yielded isolated CD4+ T cells after more than nine days. As their vaccination, participants received two doses of either BNT162b2 or mRNA-1273. Profiling relied on immunoSEQ multiplex PCR, and the TCRdb table lists in-frame clones only, not all of them. The table lists fewer than 40,000 clones, about 80% of them singletons. As regards this clone: Its antigen is unidentified.

Between the trimmed V and J ends, which lost 2 bases and 10 bases, there was a span of 20 bases. CDR1 and CDR2 from the germline V gene are MNHEY and SVGAGI. The CDR3 extends over 15 amino acids. This TCR was sampled from a human donor who received a COVID-19 vaccine. Some clones in this sample may be carry-over from other donors' samples. This sequence joins TRBV6-5 and TRBJ1-1, with a tentative D call TRBD1 (5 bases). The material was CD4+ T cells from PBMCs cultured with HCoV-NL63 spike peptides, obtained after COVID-19 vaccination. CDR3 region: CASSYGDARGAGAFF. The CDR3 DNA follows: TGTGCCAGCAGTTACGGGGACGCGAGGGGTGCTGGAGCTTTCTTT.